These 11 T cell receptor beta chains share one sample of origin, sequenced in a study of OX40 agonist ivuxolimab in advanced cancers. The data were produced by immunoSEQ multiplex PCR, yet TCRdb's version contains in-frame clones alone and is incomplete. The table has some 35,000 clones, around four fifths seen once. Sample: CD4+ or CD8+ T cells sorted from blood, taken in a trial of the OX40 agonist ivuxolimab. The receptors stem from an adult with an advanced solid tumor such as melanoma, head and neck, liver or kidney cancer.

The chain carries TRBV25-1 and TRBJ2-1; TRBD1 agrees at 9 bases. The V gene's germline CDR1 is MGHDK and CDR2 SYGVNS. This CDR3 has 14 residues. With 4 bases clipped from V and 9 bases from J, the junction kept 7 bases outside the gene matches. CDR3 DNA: TGTGCCAGCAGTGGCGACAGGGGGTCTGCTGAGCAGTTCTTC. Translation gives CASSGDRGSAEQFF.

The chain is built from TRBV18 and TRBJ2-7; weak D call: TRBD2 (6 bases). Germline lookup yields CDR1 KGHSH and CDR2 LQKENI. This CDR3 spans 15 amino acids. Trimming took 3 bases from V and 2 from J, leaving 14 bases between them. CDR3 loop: CASSPSAGSTYEQYF. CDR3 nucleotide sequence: TGTGCCAGCTCACCTTCAGCGGGCTCCACCTACGAGCAGTACTTC.

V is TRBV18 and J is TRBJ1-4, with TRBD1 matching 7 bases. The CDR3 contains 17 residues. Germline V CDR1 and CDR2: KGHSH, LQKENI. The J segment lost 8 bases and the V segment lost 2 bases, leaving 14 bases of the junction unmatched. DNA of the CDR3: TGTGCCAGCTCACCAAGAGACAGGGAATCCTATATCGAAAAACTGTTTTTT. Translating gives CASSPRDRESYIEKLFF.

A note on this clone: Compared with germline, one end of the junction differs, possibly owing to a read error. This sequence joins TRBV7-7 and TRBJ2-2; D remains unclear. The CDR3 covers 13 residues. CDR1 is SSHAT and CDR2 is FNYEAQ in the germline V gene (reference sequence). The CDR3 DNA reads TGTGCTAGCAGCTCGACGAACACCGGGGAGCTGTTTTTT. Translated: CASSSTNTGELFF.

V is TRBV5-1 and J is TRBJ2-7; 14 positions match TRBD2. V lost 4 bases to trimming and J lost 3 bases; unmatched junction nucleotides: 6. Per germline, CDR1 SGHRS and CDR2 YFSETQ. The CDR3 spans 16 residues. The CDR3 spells CASSPGTSGRVYEQYF. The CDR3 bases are TGCGCCAGCAGCCCGGGGACTAGCGGGAGAGTCTACGAGCAGTACTTC.

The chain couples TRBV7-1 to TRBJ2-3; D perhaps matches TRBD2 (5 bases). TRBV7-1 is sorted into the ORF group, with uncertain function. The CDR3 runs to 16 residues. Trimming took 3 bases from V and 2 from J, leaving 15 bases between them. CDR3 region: CASSSLRADYTDTQYF. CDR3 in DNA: TGTGCCAGCAGCTCCCTCCGGGCCGACTACACAGATACGCAGTATTTT.

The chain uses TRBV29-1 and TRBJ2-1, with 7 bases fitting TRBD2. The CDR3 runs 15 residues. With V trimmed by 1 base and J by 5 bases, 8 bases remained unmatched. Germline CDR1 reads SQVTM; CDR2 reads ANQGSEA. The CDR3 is CSVEGAGGGDNEQFF. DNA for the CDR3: TGCAGCGTTGAAGGAGCTGGGGGGGGTGACAATGAGCAGTTCTTC.

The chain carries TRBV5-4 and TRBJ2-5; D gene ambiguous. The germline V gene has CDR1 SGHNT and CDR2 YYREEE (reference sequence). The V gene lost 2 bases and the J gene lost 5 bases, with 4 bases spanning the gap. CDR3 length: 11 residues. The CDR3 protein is CASSLRETQYF. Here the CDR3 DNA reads TGTGCCAGCAGCTTAAGGGAGACCCAGTACTTC.

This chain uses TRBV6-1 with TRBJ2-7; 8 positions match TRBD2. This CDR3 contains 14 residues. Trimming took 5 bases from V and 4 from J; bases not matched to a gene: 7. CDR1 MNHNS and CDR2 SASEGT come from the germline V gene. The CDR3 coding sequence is TGTGCCAGCAGTCTCGGGGGGGGAGGATACGAGCAGTACTTC. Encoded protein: CASSLGGGGYEQYF.

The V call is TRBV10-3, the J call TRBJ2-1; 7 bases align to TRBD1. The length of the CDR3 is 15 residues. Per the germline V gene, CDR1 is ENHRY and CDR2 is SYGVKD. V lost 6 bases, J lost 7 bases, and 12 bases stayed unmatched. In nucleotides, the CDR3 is TGTGCCATCAGGGGTGGACAGGCGAAGGAAAATGAGCAGTTCTTC. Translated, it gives CAIRGGQAKENEQFF.

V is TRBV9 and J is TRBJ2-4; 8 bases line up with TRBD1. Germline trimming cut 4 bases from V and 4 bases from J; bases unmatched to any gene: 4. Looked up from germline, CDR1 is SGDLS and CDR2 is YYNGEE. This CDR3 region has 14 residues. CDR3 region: CASSPTGGKNIQYF. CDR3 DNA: TGTGCCAGCAGCCCAACAGGGGGGAAAAACATTCAGTACTTC.